This passage covers 28 T cell receptor beta chains from one sample sequenced in a study of blood T cell repertoires in COVID-19. Libraries were prepared by immunoSEQ multiplex PCR; TCRdb keeps only in-frame clonotypes and omits some of them. Here the sample spans 8,000 to 10,000 clones, roughly four fifths being singletons. Input material: peripheral blood. All receptors derive from a human donor in a cohort sampled during active COVID-19.

This clone was observed a few times. V gene TRBV5-1 combines with J gene TRBJ1-2, with TRBD1 as a possible D gene (6 bases). V was clipped by 7 bases and J by 3 bases, with 13 bases between them. The CDR3 extends over 13 amino acids. In germline, CDR1 is SGHRS, CDR2 YFSETQ. The CDR3 protein is CASFDQGYYGYTF. The CDR3 DNA follows: TGCGCCAGCTTTGATCAGGGGTACTATGGCTACACCTTC.

By sample share, this clone is medium-sized. The chain uses TRBV14 and TRBJ1-2; no clear D gene. Germline lookup yields CDR1 SGHDN and CDR2 FVKESK. The V and J ends lost 2 bases and 4 bases respectively, with 14 bases between them. The CDR3 covers 15 residues. Here the CDR3 DNA reads TGTGCCAGCAGCCAATGGCTGGGCCTTGGCTATGGCTACACCTTC. Translation gives CASSQWLGLGYGYTF.

The chain joins TRBV6-5 to TRBJ2-2; 8 bases align to TRBD1. Trimming cost V 6 bases and J 6 bases; bases outside gene matches: 9. CDR1 MNHEY and CDR2 SVGAGI come from the germline V gene. CDR3 length: 15 amino acids. CDR3 DNA: TGTGCCAGCAGGACCGTGGACAGGGTAGCCGGGGAGCTGTTTTTT. Translating gives CASRTVDRVAGELFF.

The chain links TRBV4-1 to TRBJ1-1, with TRBD1 as a possible D gene (5 bases). CDR1 is MGHRA and CDR2 is YSYEKL in the germline V gene. The germline V and J ends were trimmed by 4 bases and 1 base, with 10 bases remaining between them. CDR3 length equals 14 residues. The CDR3 DNA reads as TGCGCCAGCAGCCGCACAACAGGGAACACTGAAGCTTTCTTT. Translation gives CASSRTTGNTEAFF.

The V gene is TRBV19, the J gene TRBJ1-2, with D possibly being TRBD1 (5 bases). The CDR3 is 15 amino acids. Trimming shortened V by 2 bases and J by 6 bases, and 16 bases separated the two germline ends. CDR1 is LNHDA, CDR2 SQIVND, per germline (reference sequence). The CDR3 is CASSIPWTLNDGYTF. CDR3 DNA: TGTGCCAGTAGTATACCGTGGACACTGAATGATGGCTACACCTTC.

The V gene is TRBV3-1 (or the pseudogene TRBV3-2), the J gene TRBJ1-5; 7 bases fit TRBD1. Germline CDR1 LGHDT, CDR2 YNNKEL (reference sequence). Trimming took 4 bases from V and 2 from J; bases not matched to a gene: 2. The CDR3 is 14 amino acids. CDR3 residues: CASSRGQGNQPQHF. The CDR3 coding sequence is TGTGCCAGCAGCCGAGGACAGGGCAATCAGCCCCAGCATTTT.

This rearrangement joins TRBV7-9 to TRBJ2-7, with 7 bases matching TRBD1. CDR3 length equals 13 residues. V trimming: 4 bases; J trimming: 2 bases; junction bases outside the gene matches: 2. Germline loops: CDR1 SEHNR, CDR2 FQNEAQ (reference sequence). The CDR3 sequence is CASSSQGAYEQYF. The CDR3 DNA is TGTGCCAGCAGCTCTCAGGGGGCCTACGAGCAGTACTTC.

The chain links TRBV29-1 to TRBJ1-2, with a weak D call TRBD1 (6 bases). The V gene lost 6 bases and the J gene lost 3 bases, with 17 bases spanning the gap. Germline CDR1 SQVTM, CDR2 ANQGSEA. CDR3 size: 14 residues. CDR3 loop: CSVPGATGYYGYTF. The CDR3 nucleotides are TGCAGCGTCCCAGGGGCCACAGGCTACTATGGCTACACCTTC. Complete variable domain (other parts from reference TRBV29-1 and TRBJ1-2): SAVISQKPSRDICQRGTSLTIQCQVDSQVTMMFWYRQQPGQSLTLIATANQGSEATYESGFVIDKFPISRPNLTFSTLTVSNMSPEDSSIYLCSVPGATGYYGYTFGSGTRLTVV.

J is TRBJ1-5 and V is TRBV6-4; D remains ambiguous. The CDR3 contains 16 residues. V was trimmed by 0 bases and J by 6 bases, leaving 15 bases between them. CDR1 and CDR2 (germline): MRHNA, SNTAGT. CDR3 sequence: CASSDSSVPVCQPQHF. CDR3 in DNA: TGTGCCAGCAGTGACTCGAGTGTTCCCGTTTGTCAGCCCCAGCATTTT.

This chain connects TRBV5-1 to TRBJ2-3; tentatively, D is TRBD2 (5 bases). The CDR3 is 13 residues long. CDR1 and CDR2 from the germline V gene are SGHRS and YFSETQ. V lost 5 bases and J lost 4, with 11 bases in between. CDR3 protein: CASSPTRSDTQYF. The CDR3 DNA reads as TGCGCCAGCAGTCCAACTAGATCAGATACGCAGTATTTT.

As for this clone: The junction departs from the called germline gene at one end, perhaps through a read error. The J gene is TRBJ2-1, the V gene TRBV7-2, with 9 nucleotides matching TRBD2. The CDR3 has 14 residues. Germline V gives CDR1 SGHTA, CDR2 FQGNSA. This CDR3 is CASGSGGGFASSVF. CDR3 coding DNA: TGTGCCAGCGGTAGCGGGGGAGGATTCGCCTCCTCGGTCTTC.

The chain is built from TRBV7-9 and TRBJ1-3; no definite D call. Germline V CDR1 and CDR2: SEHNR, FQNEAQ (reference sequence). The V end lost 3 bases, the J end lost 0 bases, and 18 bases lay between the germline ends. The CDR3 covers 18 residues. This chain's CDR3 is CASSFDVLGRRSGNTIYF. DNA for the CDR3: TGTGCCAGCAGCTTCGACGTACTGGGCCGTCGCTCTGGAAACACCATATATTTT.

V usage is TRBV7-3 and J usage is TRBJ2-3; 7 bases map to TRBD2. There are 14 residues in the CDR3. The V segment lost 6 bases and the J segment 5 bases; nucleotides outside the gene matches: 8. Looked up from germline, CDR1 is SGHTA and CDR2 is FQGTGA. The DNA of the CDR3 is TGTGCCAGCAGTTCACCCTCGGGAGGAGATACGCAGTATTTT. Protein sequence: CASSSPSGGDTQYF. Looking up the rest from reference TRBV7-3 and TRBJ2-3 gives the full variable domain: GAGVSQTPSNKVTEKGKYVELRCDPISGHTALYWYRQSLGQGPEFLIYFQGTGAADDSGLPNDRFFAVRPEGSVSTLKIQRTERGDSAVYLCASSSPSGGDTQYFGPGTRLTVL.

The chain uses TRBV6-5 and TRBJ1-2; possible D gene TRBD1, 5 bases. CDR3 size: 12 residues. V was shortened by 6 bases and J by 5 bases, with 10 bases between the two germline ends. CDR1 MNHEY and CDR2 SVGAGI come from the germline V gene. CDR3 nucleotides: TGTGCCAGCAGCGGTGACAGTTATGGCTACACCTTC. Its translation: CASSGDSYGYTF.

This clone has only a few counts. The V and J genes are TRBV4-1 and TRBJ2-7; no reliable D call. The CDR3 is 15 amino acids. V was shortened by 1 base and J by 2 bases, with 12 bases between the two germline ends. Germline V CDR1 and CDR2: MGHRA, YSYEKL. CDR3 residues: CASSQAGSLPYEQYF. Written as DNA, the CDR3 is TGCGCCAGCAGCCAAGCCGGGTCCTTGCCCTACGAGCAGTACTTC.

The chain uses TRBV7-2 and TRBJ2-3; D is perhaps TRBD2 (5 bases). Germline values: CDR1 SGHTA, CDR2 FQGNSA. Deletions cut 8 bases from V and 4 bases from J, with 22 bases between. CDR3 size: 16 residues. CDR3 sequence reads: CASGTGRPPRADTQYF. The CDR3 nucleotides read TGTGCCAGCGGCACTGGCCGCCCTCCGAGGGCAGATACGCAGTATTTT. Supplemented by reference TRBV7-2 and TRBJ2-3, the full variable domain reads GAGVSQSPSNKVTEKGKDVELRCDPISGHTALYWYRQSLGQGLEFLIYFQGNSAPDKSGLPSDRFSAERTGGSVSTLTIQRTQQEDSAVYLCASGTGRPPRADTQYFGPGTRLTVL.

The chain has TRBV4-3 and TRBJ2-7; D unresolved. CDR1 and CDR2 (germline): LGHNA, YSLEER. Deletions cut 1 base from V and 4 bases from J, with 17 bases between. The CDR3 is made up of 16 amino acids. The CDR3 DNA is TGCGCCAGCAGCCAAGTAGTATACAGCCTCCCTTACGAGCAGTACTTC. This codes for CASSQVVYSLPYEQYF.

The chain is built from TRBV10-3 and TRBJ2-3; 7 positions agree with TRBD2. From germline, CDR1 is ENHRY and CDR2 SYGVKD. The V segment lost 5 bases and the J segment 2 bases; nucleotides outside the gene matches: 13. This CDR3 spans 17 amino acids. CDR3 in amino acids: CAISKTKLAGNTDTQYF. The CDR3 bases are TGTGCCATCAGTAAGACAAAGTTAGCGGGCAACACAGATACGCAGTATTTT.

The gene calls are TRBV4-2 and TRBJ2-7; TRBD2 matches 10 bases. The trim removed 0 bases at V and 6 bases at J, leaving 5 bases unmatched. Germline V gives CDR1 LGHNA, CDR2 YNFKEQ. The CDR3 is made up of 15 amino acids. This CDR3 is CASSQEIAGGSEQYF. The CDR3 DNA follows: TGTGCCAGCAGCCAAGAGATAGCGGGGGGAAGCGAGCAGTACTTC.

This chain links TRBV28 with TRBJ2-7, with 7 bases that match TRBD1. Germline V gives CDR1 MDHEN, CDR2 SYDVKM. With V trimmed by 6 bases and J by 2 bases, 4 bases remained unmatched. The CDR3 runs to 13 residues. In DNA form, the CDR3 reads TGTGCCAGCAGGCTAGACAGGGCCTACGAGCAGTACTTC. It codes for CASRLDRAYEQYF.

The chain couples TRBV21-1 to TRBJ1-5; the table's D call, TRBD1, was not checked against the DNA. TRBV21-1 is tagged as a pseudogene. The CDR3 sequence is 14 residues long. The CDR3 region is CASSTRQRNQPQHF. CDR3 DNA sequence: TGTGCCAGCAGCACTCGACAGCGCAATCAGCCCCAGCATTTT.

V gene TRBV29-1 combines with J gene TRBJ1-2; D might be TRBD1 (6 bases). The CDR3 is made up of 14 amino acids. Germline V lookup: CDR1 SQVTM, CDR2 ANQGSEA. V lost 3 bases to trimming and J lost 2 bases, with 13 bases between them. The DNA of the CDR3 is TGCAGCGTTGATAAAACGGACAGAAACTATGGCTACACCTTC. This encodes CSVDKTDRNYGYTF.

In its sample, this clone was seen once. The chain uses TRBV27 and TRBJ2-2; D is unclear. The CDR3 is made up of 13 amino acids. Germline CDR1 MNHEY, CDR2 SMNVEV (reference sequence). Trimming pared 3 bases from V and 1 base from J, leaving 3 bases between. CDR3 sequence reads: CASSFQNTGELFF. The CDR3 bases are TGTGCCAGCAGTTTCCAGAACACCGGGGAGCTGTTTTTT.

In this sample, this clone turned up a few times. The CDR3, as DNA: TGTGCCAGCATGTTTGGGACAGGGGGCAACTATGGCTACACCTTC. This encodes CASMFGTGGNYGYTF. The rearrangement links TRBV6-5 to TRBJ1-2, with 12 nucleotides matching TRBD1. The CDR3 spans 15 residues. Germline-derived CDR1 and CDR2 are MNHEY and SVGAGI. Unmatched junction bases numbered 5, after V lost 7 bases and J lost 2 bases.

This clone was detected only a few times. The V gene is TRBV23-1, the J gene TRBJ1-6; D might be TRBD1 (5 bases). TRBV23-1 is labeled an ORF, and its function is uncertain. Trimming shortened V by 7 bases and J by 10 bases, and 17 bases separated the two germline ends. The CDR3 has 14 amino acids. CDR3 DNA sequence: TGCGCCAGCACCCGGGGGGGACCTGGGTCACCCCTCCACTTT. The encoded protein is CASTRGGPGSPLHF.

This sequence joins TRBV11-3 and TRBJ2-7; D remains unclear. Trimming pared 1 base from V and 5 bases from J, leaving 9 bases between. This CDR3 is built from 13 residues. Germline CDR1 is SGHNT and CDR2 is YENEEA. The CDR3 reads CASSLAGRNEQYF. The CDR3 region has the DNA TGTGCCAGCAGCTTAGCTGGGCGAAACGAGCAGTACTTC.

The V call is TRBV18, the J call TRBJ2-2; possible D gene TRBD1, 6 bases. The CDR3 runs to 14 residues. The V end lost 3 bases, the J end lost 1 base, and 6 bases lay between the germline ends. Germline CDR1 is KGHSH and CDR2 is LQKENI. CDR3 loop: CASSPDRNTGELFF. Here the CDR3 DNA reads TGTGCCAGCTCACCGGACAGGAACACCGGGGAGCTGTTTTTT. The whole variable domain, remainder taken from reference TRBV18 and TRBJ2-2, is NAGVMQNPRHLVRRRGQEARLRCSPMKGHSHVYWYRQLPEEGLKFMVYLQKENIIDESGMPKERFSAEFPKEGPSILRIQQVVRGDSAAYFCASSPDRNTGELFFGEGSRLTVL.

Written as DNA, the CDR3 is TGCGCCAGCAGCTTCAGTGGCGGTCTTAATCAGCCCCAGCATTTT. This sequence encodes CASSFSGGLNQPQHF. The chain joins TRBV5-1 to TRBJ1-5; the D is unclear. The V end was cut by 2 bases, the J end by 4 bases, with 13 bases between. This CDR3 region has 15 residues. Germline CDR1 is SGHRS and CDR2 is YFSETQ.